Here is one T cell receptor beta chain with its context. Its antigen remains unknown. The data were taken from a study of vaccination effects on CD4 cells after COVID-19. Expansion with viral peptide pools was applied to antigen-specific CD4+ T cells by the ViraFEST assay prior to sequencing. At the end of 9 to 11 days of culture, CD4+ T cells were isolated. The healthy vaccine recipients, who had no prior SARS-CoV-2 infection, showed negative nucleocapsid antibodies. Supplemented with 8.5 to 10 IU/ml IL-2 and 9.5 to 10 ug/ml peptides, more than 1.5 million PBMC per well were kept in culture. Assay: immunoSEQ multiplex PCR; the TCRdb copy retains only in-frame clones and omits some. The sample records about 73,000 clones, under 85% being singletons. Trimming stripped 1 base from V and 6 bases from J, with 9 bases between. This CDR3 region has 13 residues. Germline V gives CDR1 SGDLS, CDR2 YYNGEE.

The J gene is TRBJ2-3, the V gene TRBV9; D unclear. The sequences come from CD4+ T cells from PBMCs cultured with HCoV-NL63 spike peptides, collected before COVID-19 vaccination. The TCR sequence derives from a human donor who received a COVID-19 vaccine. CDR3 residues: CASSVLPPDTQYF. CDR3 in DNA: TGTGCCAGCAGCGTACTACCTCCGGATACGCAGTATTTT.